This record looks at one TCR beta chain sequence and its context. A second PCR of about 7 to 12 cycles used a sample-barcoded 5' primer and a J-beta primer mix. TCRdb processed the 5' RACE reads anew with MiXCR; each CDR3 protein has one entry. This sample carries about 970,000 distinct CDR3 sequences, roughly half of them seen once, and the ten largest clones take about a fifth. CDR1 SGHDT and CDR2 YYEEEE come from the germline V gene. V was clipped by 2 bases and J by 6 bases, with 8 bases between them. This CDR3 has 13 amino acids. This entry comes from a study of blood T cells in healthy people across ages.

This receptor was taken from a woman aged 55-69 years in good health. The V call is TRBV5-6, the J call TRBJ2-2, with D perhaps matching TRBD2 (5 bases). Specimen: blood. This chain's CDR3 is CASSFVLAGELFF. CDR3 DNA sequence: TGTGCCAGCAGCTTTGTACTAGCCGGGGAGCTGTTTTTT.